The next 5 T cell receptor beta chains were all read from a single sample in a study of T cell responses to AZD1222 COVID-19 vaccine. Measured with immunoSEQ multiplex PCR; TCRdb has only the in-frame clones, and not every one. Altogether roughly 35,000 clones are present, approximately 86% being singletons, with the ten largest covering approximately 6.6%. The sequences come from peripheral blood, collected on day 0 of AZD1222 vaccination. The source of these receptors is an adult in good health.

DNA of the CDR3: TGTGCCAGCACCCTAGGGAATCAGCCCCAGCATTTT. It specifies CASTLGNQPQHF. The rearrangement uses TRBV12-3 or TRBV12-4 and TRBJ1-5; D gene uncertain. V was pared by 7 bases and J by 4 bases, with 8 bases between. The CDR3 runs to 12 residues.

The gene calls are TRBV19 and TRBJ1-5, with D possibly matching TRBD1 (5 bases). The germline V gene encodes CDR1 LNHDA and CDR2 SQIVND (reference sequence). The CDR3 is 13 amino acids. V shed 3 bases and J shed 7 bases, with 10 bases lying between them. CDR3 residues: CASSIGGWQPQHF. The DNA for the CDR3 is TGTGCCAGTAGTATCGGGGGTTGGCAGCCCCAGCATTTT.

The chain joins TRBV5-1 to TRBJ1-1; D not certain. Germline CDR1 and CDR2: SGHRS and YFSETQ. The V gene lost 4 bases and the J gene lost 1 base, with 8 bases spanning the gap. The CDR3 has 13 amino acids. CDR3 protein: CASSPGWNTEAFF. The CDR3 nucleotides are TGCGCCAGCAGCCCCGGGTGGAACACTGAAGCTTTCTTT.

This chain connects TRBV7-9 to TRBJ1-2; 11 bases are shared with TRBD1. Looked up from germline, CDR1 is SEHNR and CDR2 is FQNEAQ (reference sequence). Unmatched junction bases numbered 6, after V lost 5 bases and J lost 4 bases. This CDR3 is 15 amino acids long. CDR3 nucleotide sequence: TGTGCCAGCAGCGATCGGGACAGGGGGATCTATGGCTACACCTTC. Protein product: CASSDRDRGIYGYTF.

This clone appeared a single time. V is TRBV6-5 and J is TRBJ2-2; 7 bases match TRBD2. Germline CDR1 and CDR2: MNHEY and SVGAGI. V was pared by 2 bases and J by 3 bases, with 3 bases of the junction left unmatched. The CDR3 has 15 amino acids. For the CDR3, the DNA is TGTGCCAGCAGTTACCCGGGGGGACACACCGGGGAGCTGTTTTTT. Translation gives CASSYPGGHTGELFF.